These 25 T cell receptor beta chains came from one sample sequenced in a study of spatial heterogeneity in lung cancer. General study findings and limits: Higher tumor mutation counts went along with higher counts of expanded intratumoral alpha and beta TCRs.

Stated time point: sample taken at primary tumor resection. What these receptors recognize is not known. In TCRdb, the 5' RACE reads were re-called with MiXCR into one record per CDR3 protein. In the table there are approximately 94,000 distinct CDR3 sequences, 4.4% of which are singletons. Material: lung tumor tissue, obtained at surgery. These receptors were obtained from a male donor with early-stage non-small cell lung cancer.

The sample holds a few counts of this clonotype. As DNA, the CDR3 is TGTGCCAGCAGTATTTCAAAGAGCTATGGCTACACCTTC. It translates to CASSISKSYGYTF. This chain joins TRBV2 and TRBJ1-2, with D unresolved. Looked up from germline, CDR1 is SNHLY and CDR2 is FYNNEI. There are 13 residues in the CDR3. V gave up 5 bases and J gave up 4 bases, with 11 bases separating them.

This clonotype came up a few times. The V call is TRBV28, the J call TRBJ2-7; D tentatively reads TRBD1 or TRBD2 (5 bases each). CDR3 length: 13 amino acids. Germline lookup yields CDR1 MDHEN and CDR2 SYDVKM. V dropped 7 bases and J dropped 2 bases, with 12 bases sitting between them. Here the CDR3 reads CASTPGPTYEQYF. For the CDR3, the DNA is TGTGCCAGCACACCGGGACCAACCTACGAGCAGTACTTC. Full variable domain (remainder filled in from reference TRBV28 and TRBJ2-7): DVKVTQSSRYLVKRTGEKVFLECVQDMDHENMFWYRQDPGLGLRLIYFSYDVKMKEKGDIPEGYSVSREKKERFSLILESASTNQTSMYLCASTPGPTYEQYFGPGTRLTVT.

This clonotype was counted a few times. The rearrangement joins TRBV10-2 to TRBJ2-4; TRBD2 might be the D (5 bases). From germline, CDR1 is WSHSY and CDR2 SAAADI. Trimming took off 2 bases at V and 6 bases at J, with 8 bases between the two ends. The CDR3 covers 13 residues. This chain's CDR3 is CASSEGLRNIQYF. The CDR3 bases are TGCGCCAGCAGTGAGGGACTTCGAAACATTCAGTACTTC.

This clonotype has only a few counts. This chain joins TRBV7-9 and TRBJ2-1; 7 nucleotides align to TRBD2. Trimming took 2 bases from V and 8 from J; bases not matched to a gene: 18. Germline CDR1 reads SEHNR; CDR2 reads FQNEAQ (reference sequence). CDR3 length: 18 residues. CDR3 sequence reads: CASSLFSIRLATLDEQFF. The CDR3 nucleotides read TGTGCCAGCAGCTTATTTTCCATCCGACTAGCTACCCTGGATGAGCAGTTCTTC.

A few counts support this clonotype. The chain links TRBV3-1 to TRBJ2-6; no clear D. CDR1 and CDR2 (germline): LGHDT, YNNKEL (reference sequence). V dropped 3 bases and J dropped 0 bases, with 9 bases sitting between them. The CDR3 loop spans 16 amino acids. The CDR3 loop is CASSHLPDSGANVLTF. The CDR3 coding sequence is TGTGCCAGCAGCCATTTACCTGACTCTGGGGCCAACGTCCTGACTTTC.

This clonotype was counted ten times or more. This chain uses TRBV18 with TRBJ2-7; D gene unclear. Germline CDR1 KGHSH, CDR2 LQKENI. Trimming removed 6 bases from V and 3 bases from J, with 6 bases in between. The CDR3 extends over 11 amino acids. The CDR3 region has the DNA TGTGCCAGCTCCCCGAACTACGAGCAGTACTTC. Its protein is CASSPNYEQYF. Complete variable domain (other parts from reference TRBV18 and TRBJ2-7): NAGVMQNPRHLVRRRGQEARLRCSPMKGHSHVYWYRQLPEEGLKFMVYLQKENIIDESGMPKERFSAEFPKEGPSILRIQQVVRGDSAAYFCASSPNYEQYFGPGTRLTVT.

This clonotype has just a few counts. The chain has TRBV12-3 or TRBV12-4 and TRBJ2-4; the match to TRBD2 covers 10 bases. Losses at the gene ends were 6 bases for V and 0 bases for J; bases not matched to a gene: 5. The CDR3 spans 16 residues. The CDR3 sequence is CASSLLAGLAKNIQYF. CDR3 nucleotides: TGTGCCAGCAGCCTACTAGCGGGGCTAGCCAAAAACATTCAGTACTTC.

The gene calls are TRBV20-1 and TRBJ2-1; 8 bases map to TRBD1. CDR3 length: 13 amino acids. The V segment lost 8 bases and the J segment 4 bases; nucleotides outside the gene matches: 7. Germline CDR1 and CDR2: DFQATT and SNEGSKA (reference sequence). DNA for the CDR3: TGCAGTACTACCGGGACAGGTTACAATGAGCAGTTCTTC. This encodes CSTTGTGYNEQFF.

Ten or more counts support this clonotype. The chain joins TRBV7-9 to TRBJ1-1; no firm D call. The V gene lost 0 bases and the J gene lost 7 bases, with 15 bases spanning the gap. This CDR3 is 15 amino acids long. Germline CDR1 and CDR2: SEHNR and FQNEAQ (reference sequence). DNA for the CDR3: TGTGCCAGCAGCTTAGCGCGGTTTGGAGTTCTTGAAGCTTTCTTT. Residues: CASSLARFGVLEAFF.

At least ten counts were recorded for this clonotype. The chain links TRBV7-9 to TRBJ1-3; no clear D. Trimming removed 4 bases at V and 7 bases at J, with 17 bases between. Germline loops: CDR1 SEHNR, CDR2 FQNEAQ (reference sequence). CDR3 length equals 15 residues. The DNA of the CDR3 is TGTGCCAGCAGCTCCCCCCTTGGCCTGGAGAACACCATATATTTT. As protein: CASSSPLGLENTIYF. Combining the CDR3 with reference TRBV7-9 and TRBJ1-3 gives the whole variable domain DTGVSQNPRHKITKRGQNVTFRCDPISEHNRLYWYRQTLGQGPEFLTYFQNEAQLEKSRLLSDRFSAERPKGSFSTLEIQRTEQGDSAMYLCASSSPLGLENTIYFGEGSWLTVV.

This clonotype appeared many times. This chain uses TRBV3-1 with TRBJ2-3, with a weak D call TRBD2 (5 bases). The CDR3 is 15 amino acids. With 4 bases removed from V and 0 bases from J, the gap between germline ends came to 11 bases. Per the germline V gene, CDR1 is LGHDT and CDR2 is YNNKEL (reference sequence). CDR3 amino acids: CASSPEAVSTDTQYF. For the CDR3, the DNA is TGTGCCAGCAGCCCAGAAGCGGTGAGCACAGATACGCAGTATTTT.

V and J are TRBV5-5 and TRBJ1-6, with 9 bases lining up with TRBD1. Per germline, CDR1 SGHKS and CDR2 YYEKEE (reference sequence). This CDR3 spans 14 amino acids. Trimming removed 4 bases from V and 10 bases from J; junction bases left unmatched: 6. The CDR3 sequence is CASSMGGTGSPLHF. DNA of the CDR3: TGTGCCAGCAGCATGGGGGGGACAGGGTCACCCCTCCACTTT.

This clonotype was seen many times. The chain combines TRBV29-1 with TRBJ1-1, with TRBD1 as a possible D gene (5 bases). V was pared by 2 bases and J by 4 bases, with 8 bases between. The CDR3 contains 12 residues. CDR1 SQVTM and CDR2 ANQGSEA come from the germline V gene. The CDR3 here is CSVELGATEAFF. CDR3 nucleotides: TGCAGCGTTGAATTAGGGGCCACTGAAGCTTTCTTT.

This clonotype was counted ten times or more. The rearrangement joins TRBV7-8 to TRBJ1-1; no definite D call. This CDR3 has 14 amino acids. Trimming left V 1 base short and J 0 bases short, with 6 bases between. Germline assignment: CDR1 SGHVS and CDR2 FQNEAQ. The CDR3 region has the DNA TGTGCCAGCAGCTTAGGTCTGATGAACACTGAAGCTTTCTTT. This gives the protein CASSLGLMNTEAFF.

The chain couples TRBV4-1 to TRBJ2-7; 7 positions match TRBD2. This CDR3 spans 14 amino acids. The germline V gene has CDR1 MGHRA and CDR2 YSYEKL. V lost 1 base and J lost 12; bases outside the gene matches: 12. Here the CDR3 DNA reads TGCGCCAGCAGCCAAGTGGCGGGGGTGGCAAAGCCGTACTTC. Translation: CASSQVAGVAKPYF.

The table lists this clonotype with many counts. The rearrangement links TRBV28 to TRBJ2-2, with D perhaps being TRBD1 or TRBD2 (5 bases each). This CDR3 is 14 amino acids long. Deletions cut 3 bases from V and 3 bases from J, with 8 bases between. CDR1 is MDHEN and CDR2 is SYDVKM in the germline V gene. The CDR3 nucleotides read TGTGCCAGCAGTTTTGGGGGTGACACCGGGGAGCTGTTTTTT. Amino acids: CASSFGGDTGELFF.

This clonotype was detected ten times or more. This sequence joins TRBV3-1 and TRBJ1-1, with D tentatively TRBD1 (6 bases). The V end lost 5 bases, the J end lost 6 bases, and 16 bases lay between the germline ends. CDR1 LGHDT and CDR2 YNNKEL come from the germline V gene (reference sequence). CDR3 size: 14 residues. Here the CDR3 reads CASSLGQGRPEAFF. For the CDR3, the DNA is TGTGCCAGCAGCTTGGGGCAGGGGAGGCCTGAAGCTTTCTTT.

Ten or more counts support this clonotype. This rearrangement joins TRBV3-1 to TRBJ2-1; D is possibly TRBD2 (6 bases). This CDR3 is 15 amino acids long. CDR1 is LGHDT, CDR2 YNNKEL, per germline (reference sequence). Trimming left V 0 bases short and J 10 bases short, with 16 bases between. CDR3 in DNA: TGTGCCAGCAGCCAAGATAACACGGAGGGCAGGGAGCAGTTCTTC. It is translated as CASSQDNTEGREQFF.

This clonotype has more than one count but fewer than ten. The chain has TRBV29-1 and TRBJ1-1; D is ambiguous. Germline V gene lookup returns CDR1 SQVTM and CDR2 ANQGSEA. V lost 4 bases and J lost 0, with 9 bases in between. The CDR3 is 13 residues long. Here the CDR3 DNA reads TGCAGCGTTGCAGCAAGTATGAACACTGAAGCTTTCTTT. This sequence encodes CSVAASMNTEAFF.

V and J are TRBV20-1 and TRBJ2-1; 9 nucleotides line up with TRBD1. CDR3 length equals 15 residues. The V gene's germline CDR1 is DFQATT and CDR2 SNEGSKA (reference sequence). With V trimmed by 5 bases and J by 9 bases, 14 bases remained unmatched. For the CDR3, the DNA is TGCAGTGCTCCCCGGGGGACAGGGTCCCTCGGTGAGCAGTTCTTC. It specifies CSAPRGTGSLGEQFF.

This clonotype has a count of ten or more. V is TRBV20-1 and J is TRBJ1-5; TRBD1 agrees at 7 bases. Looked up from germline, CDR1 is DFQATT and CDR2 is SNEGSKA (reference sequence). This CDR3 is built from 15 residues. V lost 6 bases, J lost 13 bases, and 21 bases stayed unmatched. The CDR3 sequence is CSALQGTADLSPQHF. For the CDR3, the DNA is TGCAGTGCCCTACAAGGGACAGCCGATTTAAGTCCTCAGCATTTT.

This clonotype was recorded many times. This chain joins TRBV7-9 and TRBJ1-2; no clear D gene. V was clipped by 1 base and J by 0 bases, with 3 bases between them. From germline, CDR1 is SEHNR and CDR2 FQNEAQ (reference sequence). The CDR3 length is 13 residues. The CDR3 here is CASSLGANYGYTF. CDR3 nucleotide sequence: TGTGCCAGCAGCTTAGGGGCTAACTATGGCTACACCTTC.

The rearrangement joins TRBV28 to TRBJ2-1; 8 bases are a match to TRBD2. From germline, CDR1 is MDHEN and CDR2 SYDVKM. With V trimmed by 3 bases and J by 8 bases, 9 bases remained unmatched. The CDR3 has 15 amino acids. CDR3 loop: CASSLPSGPSHEQFF. CDR3 nucleotide sequence: TGTGCCAGCAGTTTGCCTAGCGGGCCTAGTCATGAGCAGTTCTTC.

This clonotype showed up just a few times. The CDR3 protein is CSPRVGRVYSPLHF. CDR3 nucleotides: TGCAGCCCGCGGGTGGGCAGGGTGTATTCACCCCTCCACTTT. V gene TRBV29-1 combines with J gene TRBJ1-6, with D possibly TRBD1 on 5 matching bases. The germline CDR1 and CDR2 sequences are SQVTM and ANQGSEA. The CDR3 extends over 14 amino acids. V gave up 8 bases and J gave up 8 bases, with 19 bases separating them.

This clonotype showed up many times. The rearrangement joins TRBV7-2 to TRBJ1-5, with D possibly TRBD1 on 6 matching bases. The CDR3 length is 16 residues. V was shortened by 5 bases and J by 2 bases, with 16 bases between the two germline ends. CDR1 is SGHTA, CDR2 FQGNSA, per germline. The CDR3 coding sequence is TGTGCCAGCAGCCCCAGAGGGTACAGGGGCAATCAGCCCCAGCATTTT. Translated: CASSPRGYRGNQPQHF.